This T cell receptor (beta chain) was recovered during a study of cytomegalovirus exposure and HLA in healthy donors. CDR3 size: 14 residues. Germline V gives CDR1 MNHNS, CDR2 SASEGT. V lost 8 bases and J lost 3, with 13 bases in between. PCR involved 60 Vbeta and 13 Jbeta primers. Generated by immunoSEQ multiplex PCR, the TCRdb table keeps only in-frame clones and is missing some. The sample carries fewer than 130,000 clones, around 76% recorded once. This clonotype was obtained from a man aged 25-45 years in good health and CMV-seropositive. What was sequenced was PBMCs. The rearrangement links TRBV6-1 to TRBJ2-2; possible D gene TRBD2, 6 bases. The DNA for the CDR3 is TGTGCCAGCCGGCGGGACGGCGACACCGGGGAGCTGTTTTTT. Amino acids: CASRRDGDTGELFF.